Sequencing of this T cell receptor beta chain was carried out in a study of T cells in Graves' hyperthyroidism and ophthalmopathy. Overall study results and limits: Also found in blood were most expanded thyroid clonotypes above 0.001.

Germline V gene sequence: CDR1 SGHVS, CDR2 FQNEAQ. The ends were cut back, 5 bases at V and 0 bases at J, with 8 bases in the middle. CDR3 length: 14 residues. This clonotype showed up many times. The antigen is unknown. Disease duration under 2 months; hyperthyroidism patients were aged 18 to 65. It was RNA transcripts that yielded the amplified TCR beta CDR3 regions. First-round RT-PCR with HTBI primers amplified the TCR CDR3 region. TCRdb ran MiXCR on the multiplex PCR reads and lists one entry per CDR3 protein. The sample lists about half a million distinct CDR3 sequences, around 20% seen once, with 26% in the top ten.

This receptor was obtained from a young man with Graves' hyperthyroidism. The sequenced material came from blood. V and J are TRBV7-8 and TRBJ2-4; D is ambiguous. The CDR3 nucleotides are TGTGCCAGCAGCCCCGAGCTAGCCAAAAACATTCAGTACTTC. Amino acids: CASSPELAKNIQYF.